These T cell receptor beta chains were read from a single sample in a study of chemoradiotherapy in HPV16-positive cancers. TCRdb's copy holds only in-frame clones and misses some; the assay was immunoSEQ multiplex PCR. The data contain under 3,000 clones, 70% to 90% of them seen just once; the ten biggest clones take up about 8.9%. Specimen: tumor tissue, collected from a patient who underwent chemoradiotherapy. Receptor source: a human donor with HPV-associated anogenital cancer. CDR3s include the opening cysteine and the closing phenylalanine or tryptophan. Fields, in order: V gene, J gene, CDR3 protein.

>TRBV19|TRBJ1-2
CASTSGYYGYTF
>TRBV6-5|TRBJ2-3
CASSYVSGGADTQYF
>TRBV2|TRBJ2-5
CASSGGQVVETQYF
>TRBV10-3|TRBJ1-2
CAISEADRAYGYTF
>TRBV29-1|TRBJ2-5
CSHAIGVGETQYF
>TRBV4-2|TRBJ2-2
CASSQDWVAGGATDTGELFF
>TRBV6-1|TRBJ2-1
CASTHGGIYNEQFF
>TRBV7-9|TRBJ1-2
CASSMRGDDGYTF
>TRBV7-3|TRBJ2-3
CASSPWKSSTDTQYF
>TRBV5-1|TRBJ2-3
CASSYDRGLQSDTQYF
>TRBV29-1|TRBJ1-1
CSASGGNTEAFF
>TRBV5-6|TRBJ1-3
CASSASGTGLGNTIYF
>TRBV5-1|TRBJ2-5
CASSLRDSPRETQYF
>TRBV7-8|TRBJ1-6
CASSPRTLSSYNSPLHF
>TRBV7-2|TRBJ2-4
CASSGTLGKNIQYF
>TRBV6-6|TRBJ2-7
CASSLVAAEQYF
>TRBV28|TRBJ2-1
CASSSYYNEQFF
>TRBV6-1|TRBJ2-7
CATSLAGGSYEQYF
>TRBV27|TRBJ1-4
CASSLWGDKGEKLFF
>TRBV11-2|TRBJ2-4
CASSLGGDDIQYF
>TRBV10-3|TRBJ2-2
CATERMDGELFF
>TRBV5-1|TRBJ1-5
CASSLVSGGGQPQHF
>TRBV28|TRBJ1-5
CASRRGHQPQHF
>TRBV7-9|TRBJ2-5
CASSLGEAASTETQYF
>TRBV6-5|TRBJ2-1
CASMGTSYNEQFF
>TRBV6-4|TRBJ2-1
CASSDSSGSYNEQFF
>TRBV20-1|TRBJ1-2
CSAGGDYGYTF
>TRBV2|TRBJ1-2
CAGRQGASGYTF
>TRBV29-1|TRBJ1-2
CSVGGNNYGYTF
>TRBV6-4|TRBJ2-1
CASSATSGGPDEQFF
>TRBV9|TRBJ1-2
CASSDGGYGYTF
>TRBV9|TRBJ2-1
CASSVVGAGMRDEQFF
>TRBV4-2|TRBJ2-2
CASSQNPGELFF
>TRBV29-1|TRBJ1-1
CSATDRGTEAFF
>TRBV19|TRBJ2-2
CASSISRSANTGELFF
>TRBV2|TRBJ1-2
CASDGPRAGGGGYTF
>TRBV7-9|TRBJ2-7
CASSLAGTSGSEQYF
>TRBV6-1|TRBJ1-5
CASSDSNQPQHF
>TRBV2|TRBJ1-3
CASSERGASNTIYF
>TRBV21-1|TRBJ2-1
CASSKSGTGWDNEQFF
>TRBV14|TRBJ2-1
CASRSFDNEQFF
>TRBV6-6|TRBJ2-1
CASSLTGPNEQFF
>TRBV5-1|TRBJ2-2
CASSLISNTGELFF
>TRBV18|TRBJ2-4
CASSPPGAPKNIQYF
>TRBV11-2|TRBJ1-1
CASSPGLEGTEAFF
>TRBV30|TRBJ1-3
CAWRTGVYGNTIYF
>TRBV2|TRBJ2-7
CASLSGTSSYEQYF
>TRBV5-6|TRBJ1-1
CASSSGFGDSLF
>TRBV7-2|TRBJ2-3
CASSPEIADTQYF
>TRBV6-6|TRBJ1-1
CASNDLDRGNTEAFF